These 25 T cell receptor beta chains came from one sample sequenced in a study of T cells in Graves' hyperthyroidism and ophthalmopathy. Authors of the study amplified TCR beta CDR3 regions from RNA transcripts. Primed by the HTBI set, a first-round RT-PCR was run on the TCR CDR3. TCRdb processed the multiplex PCR reads anew with MiXCR; each CDR3 protein has one entry. The top ten hold 35% to 50% of the sample, which has about 510,000 distinct CDR3 sequences, 40% to 50% seen once. The sequencing input was peripheral blood or thyroid tissue (not recorded which). The source is an adult woman with Graves' disease, either hyperthyroidism or ophthalmopathy (not recorded which).

V usage is TRBV25-1 and J usage is TRBJ1-1, with D maybe TRBD1 (6 bases). The CDR3 contains 12 residues. CDR1 is MGHDK and CDR2 is SYGVNS in the germline V gene. V gave up 8 bases and J gave up 5 bases, with 12 bases separating them. CDR3 coding DNA: TGTGCCAGCCCACCGGGACAAACTGAAGCTTTCTTT. It yields the protein CASPPGQTEAFF.

The genes are TRBV10-3 and TRBJ2-7; 9 bases are a match to TRBD2. J lost 3 bases, V lost 2 bases, and 5 bases had no gene match. In germline, CDR1 is ENHRY, CDR2 SYGVKD. The CDR3 contains 15 residues. The CDR3 spells CAISEPGLAFYEQYF. DNA of the CDR3: TGTGCCATCAGTGAGCCGGGACTAGCATTCTACGAGCAGTACTTC.

This clonotype was counted ten times or more. The genes are TRBV7-9 and TRBJ2-7; D perhaps matches TRBD2 (6 bases). CDR1 is SEHNR and CDR2 is FQNEAQ in the germline V gene (reference sequence). Between the trimmed V and J ends, which lost 6 bases and 3 bases, there was a span of 15 bases. CDR3 length: 14 amino acids. CDR3 sequence: CASRPGGRLYEQYF. As DNA, the CDR3 is TGTGCCAGCAGACCCGGGGGTCGGCTCTACGAGCAGTACTTC.

The CDR3 coding sequence is TGTGCCAGCAGCTTAGAGGGGGGTCGGACCGGGGAGCTGTTTTTT. Translated, it gives CASSLEGGRTGELFF. This chain connects TRBV7-2 to TRBJ2-2; D is perhaps TRBD1 or TRBD2 (6 bases each). Germline CDR1 SGHTA, CDR2 FQGNSA. Deletions cut 1 base from V and 5 bases from J, with 11 bases between. This CDR3 is 15 amino acids long. The full variable domain, in which reference TRBV7-2 and TRBJ2-2 provide the parts outside the CDR3, is GAGVSQSPSNKVTEKGKDVELRCDPISGHTALYWYRQSLGQGLEFLIYFQGNSAPDKSGLPSDRFSAERTGGSVSTLTIQRTQQEDSAVYLCASSLEGGRTGELFFGEGSRLTVL.

The V gene is TRBV7-9, the J gene TRBJ2-5; 12 bases align to TRBD2. V trimming: 7 bases; J trimming: 4 bases; junction bases outside the gene matches: 4. The length of the CDR3 is 14 residues. Germline lookup yields CDR1 SEHNR and CDR2 FQNEAQ (reference sequence). This CDR3 reads CASNLAGGRETQYF. DNA of the CDR3: TGTGCCAGCAACCTAGCGGGAGGGCGAGAGACCCAGTACTTC.

The V and J genes are TRBV20-1 and TRBJ2-2, with D maybe TRBD1 (6 bases). Per germline, CDR1 DFQATT and CDR2 SNEGSKA (reference sequence). V gave up 6 bases and J gave up 6 bases, with 11 bases separating them. The CDR3 spans 12 residues. CDR3 sequence reads: CSARGYAGELFF. The CDR3 coding sequence is TGCAGTGCAAGGGGGTACGCCGGGGAGCTGTTTTTT.

Here the CDR3 DNA reads TGTGCCAGTAGTATAGACGGGACTTATAGCAATCAGCCCCAGCATTTT. Protein: CASSIDGTYSNQPQHF. The chain links TRBV19 to TRBJ1-5; tentatively, D is TRBD1 (5 bases). Germline V gene sequence: CDR1 LNHDA, CDR2 SQIVND (reference sequence). This CDR3 is built from 16 residues. V gave up 0 bases and J gave up 0 bases, with 9 bases separating them.

The J gene is TRBJ2-5, the V gene TRBV24-1; 11 bases line up with TRBD2. V lost 4 bases and J lost 2; bases outside the gene matches: 14. Germline V gene sequence: CDR1 KGHDR, CDR2 SFDVKD. This CDR3 is 19 amino acids long. The CDR3 region has the DNA TGTGCCACCAGTGACCGAGGGACTAGCGGAGAGGGCTTACAAGAGACCCAGTACTTC. Translating it yields CATSDRGTSGEGLQETQYF.

The chain is built from TRBV14 and TRBJ1-6, with D perhaps matching TRBD1 (5 bases). The V and J ends lost 4 bases and 7 bases respectively, with 11 bases between them. The germline gives CDR1 SGHDN, CDR2 FVKESK. The CDR3 totals 14 residues. The DNA of the CDR3 is TGTGCCAGCAGCCCAGCATGGGGCAATTCACCCCTCCACTTT. This codes for CASSPAWGNSPLHF.

The chain is built from TRBV14 and TRBJ2-7; 8 bases align to TRBD1. CDR1 and CDR2 (germline): SGHDN, FVKESK. This CDR3 is built from 16 residues. V shed 10 bases and J 3 bases; nucleotides not matched to a gene: 17. CDR3 nucleotide sequence: TGTGCCACAGCACCGTTGTGGGGACAGGTAAACTACGAGCAGTACTTC. Amino acid sequence: CATAPLWGQVNYEQYF.

This clonotype has a handful of counts. The chain couples TRBV9 to TRBJ1-2; perhaps TRBD1 as D (6 bases). Deletions cut 2 bases from V and 7 bases from J, with 9 bases between. This CDR3 spans 12 amino acids. The germline CDR1 and CDR2 sequences are SGDLS and YYNGEE. The CDR3 reads CASSVDSAGYTF. The CDR3, as DNA: TGTGCCAGCAGCGTGGACAGCGCTGGCTACACCTTC.

The V call is TRBV7-9, the J call TRBJ2-7; D unresolved. Germline CDR1 and CDR2: SEHNR and FQNEAQ (reference sequence). The CDR3 has 15 residues. Trimming shortened V by 3 bases and J by 0 bases, and 12 bases separated the two germline ends. CDR3 DNA: TGTGCCAGCAGCTTCGATCCCAGTAGCTCCTACGAGCAGTACTTC. It codes for CASSFDPSSSYEQYF. Complete variable domain (other parts from reference TRBV7-9 and TRBJ2-7): DTGVSQNPRHKITKRGQNVTFRCDPISEHNRLYWYRQTLGQGPEFLTYFQNEAQLEKSRLLSDRFSAERPKGSFSTLEIQRTEQGDSAMYLCASSFDPSSSYEQYFGPGTRLTVT.

The rearrangement uses TRBV9 and TRBJ2-2; D gene ambiguous. The CDR3 length is 15 residues. The germline V gene has CDR1 SGDLS and CDR2 YYNGEE. Trimming removed 0 bases at V and 0 bases at J, with 6 bases between. CDR3 DNA: TGTGCCAGCAGCGTAGGAACCGCGAACACCGGGGAGCTGTTTTTT. Its protein product is CASSVGTANTGELFF.

In this sample, this clonotype turned up once. Lacking the conserved final phenylalanine or tryptophan, this CDR3 likely reflects a read error. The limits of the CDR3 on the DNA are not certain, so only TCRdb's listed CDR3 is given. This sequence joins TRBV12-3 or TRBV12-4 and TRBJ1-6; whether TRBD1, the table's D call, matches the DNA was not checked. The CDR3 spans 12 amino acids, including both terminal residues. The chain's CDR3 is CASSPTGVLSNY.

This chain uses TRBV24-1 with TRBJ1-1; 7 bases agree with TRBD1. The junction had 14 bases not matched to a gene; V was cut back by 4 bases and J by 10 bases. The CDR3 contains 15 residues. The germline gives CDR1 KGHDR, CDR2 SFDVKD. The DNA for the CDR3 is TGTGCCACCAGTGACTGGGACAGCCCGGGACTGGGAGCTTTCTTT. It encodes CATSDWDSPGLGAFF.

Of note for this clonotype: Possible read error: a much larger clone is one base away. This chain joins TRBV7-2 and TRBJ1-1; D unclear. V was shortened by 1 base and J by 5 bases, with 20 bases between the two germline ends. Germline values: CDR1 SGHTA, CDR2 FQGNSA. This CDR3 spans 17 amino acids. The CDR3 DNA is TGTGCCAGCAGCTTAGTGACTAGCGGGTTACCCATGACTGAAGCTTTCTTT. It codes for CASSLVTSGLPMTEAFF. Full variable domain (missing parts from reference TRBV7-2 and TRBJ1-1): GAGVSQSPSNKVTEKGKDVELRCDPISGHTALYWYRQSLGQGLEFLIYFQGNSAPDKSGLPSDRFSAERTGGSVSTLTIQRTQQEDSAVYLCASSLVTSGLPMTEAFFGQGTRLTVV.

The chain links TRBV6-1 to TRBJ1-4, with 9 bases lining up with TRBD1. The CDR3 totals 15 residues. With V trimmed by 5 bases and J by 8 bases, 9 bases remained unmatched. Germline CDR1 is MNHNS and CDR2 is SASEGT. CDR3 sequence reads: CASSRRDRAVEKLFF. The CDR3 region has the DNA TGTGCCAGCAGTAGACGGGACAGGGCTGTCGAAAAACTGTTTTTT.

The rearrangement joins TRBV5-1 to TRBJ1-2, with D maybe TRBD1 (5 bases). From germline, CDR1 is SGHRS and CDR2 YFSETQ. The CDR3 runs to 15 residues. The ends were cut back, 4 bases at V and 2 bases at J, with 15 bases in the middle. DNA for the CDR3: TGCGCCAGCAGCCTCCCGACCGGGACCAACTATGGCTACACCTTC. Protein product: CASSLPTGTNYGYTF.

The chain couples TRBV29-1 to TRBJ1-5; D is perhaps TRBD1 (6 bases). This CDR3 is built from 13 residues. Germline lookup yields CDR1 SQVTM and CDR2 ANQGSEA. V was clipped by 5 bases and J by 5 bases, with 13 bases between them. As DNA, the CDR3 is TGCAGCGTTAGAGCCAGGGGTTATCAGCCCCAGCATTTT. Translation: CSVRARGYQPQHF.

This clonotype was recorded at least ten times. The V and J genes are TRBV2 and TRBJ1-1; maybe TRBD1 (5 bases). This CDR3 has 14 amino acids. The germline CDR1 and CDR2 sequences are SNHLY and FYNNEI. Trimming took 8 bases from V and 0 from J, leaving 13 bases between them. CDR3 in amino acids: CASSRGGMNTEAFF. The CDR3 bases are TGTGCCAGCTCTCGGGGGGGGATGAACACTGAAGCTTTCTTT.

This clonotype was seen at least ten times. The rearrangement links TRBV11-2 to TRBJ1-1; no definite D call. CDR3 length equals 13 residues. The V gene's germline CDR1 is SGHAT and CDR2 FQNNGV. V lost 4 bases and J lost 4, with 10 bases in between. The CDR3 bases are TGTGCCAGCAGCTCCTCAAGAGGCACTGAAGCTTTCTTT. Translated, it gives CASSSSRGTEAFF.

The chain joins TRBV10-3 to TRBJ1-3; 7 nucleotides line up with TRBD1. Germline V gene lookup returns CDR1 ENHRY and CDR2 SYGVKD. The CDR3 has 13 residues. J was trimmed by 4 bases and V by 6 bases; bases with no gene match: 3. The CDR3 spells CAISPTGGNTIYF. The CDR3 bases are TGTGCCATCAGCCCGACAGGGGGAAACACCATATATTTT.

Notes on this clonotype: A read error may account for a junction end that differs from germline. This chain connects TRBV4-1 to TRBJ2-7; 8 bases map to TRBD2. CDR3 length equals 15 residues. Germline V CDR1 and CDR2: MGHRA, YSYEKL. CDR3 nucleotide sequence: TGTGCCAGCAGCTTAGGCGGGAGGAGTATCAACGAGCAGTACTTC. Amino acids: CASSLGGRSINEQYF.

In its sample, this clonotype was seen many times. The rearrangement joins TRBV12-3 or TRBV12-4 to TRBJ1-1; no firm D call. This CDR3 has 13 residues. V was cut by 7 bases and J by 1 base, with 10 bases left in between. The CDR3 DNA sequence: TGTGCCAGCACCTGGGAAGAGAACACTGAAGCTTTCTTT. Protein: CASTWEENTEAFF.

CDR3 DNA sequence: TGTGCCAGCAGCCCGTGGGGGGGCGCCGGGGAGACCCAGTACTTC. It translates to CASSPWGGAGETQYF. The chain couples TRBV7-6 to TRBJ2-5, with D tentatively TRBD2 (7 bases). Germline CDR1 and CDR2: SGHVS and FNYEAQ. The CDR3 consists of 15 residues. V gave up 5 bases and J gave up 5 bases, with 18 bases separating them.